This entry lists 5 T cell receptor beta chains sequenced from one sample in a study of cytomegalovirus exposure and HLA in healthy donors. PCR amplification relied on 60 Vbeta primers (plus 13 Jbeta primers). Assay: immunoSEQ multiplex PCR; the TCRdb copy retains only in-frame clones and omits some. The table lists 190,000 or so clones, 82% of them singletons, with 0.08% to 0.1% in the top ten. Sequenced material: PBMCs. Source of these receptors: a boy aged 2 to 10 in good health and CMV-seronegative.

This chain joins TRBV18 and TRBJ2-7, with TRBD1 identical over 7 bases. V lost 3 bases, J lost 3 bases, and 8 bases stayed unmatched. The CDR3 is 15 residues long. Germline V gene lookup returns CDR1 KGHSH and CDR2 LQKENI. CDR3 protein: CASSPVLGGNYEQYF. DNA of the CDR3: TGTGCCAGCTCACCGGTTCTAGGGGGCAACTACGAGCAGTACTTC. Together with reference TRBV18 and TRBJ2-7, the CDR3 gives the full variable domain: NAGVMQNPRHLVRRRGQEARLRCSPMKGHSHVYWYRQLPEEGLKFMVYLQKENIIDESGMPKERFSAEFPKEGPSILRIQQVVRGDSAAYFCASSPVLGGNYEQYFGPGTRLTVT.

The V and J genes are TRBV9 and TRBJ1-5, with TRBD1 matching over 7 bases. V dropped 2 bases and J dropped 3; count of bases not matched to a gene: 2. There are 14 residues in the CDR3. Germline CDR1 and CDR2: SGDLS and YYNGEE. The CDR3 spells CASSVDRPNQPQHF. CDR3 nucleotides: TGTGCCAGCAGCGTGGACAGGCCCAATCAGCCCCAGCATTTT.

The chain employs TRBV5-1 and TRBJ2-3; D perhaps matches TRBD2 (6 bases). Trimming removed 4 bases from V and 6 bases from J, with 9 bases in between. This CDR3 is 12 amino acids long. Per germline, CDR1 SGHRS and CDR2 YFSETQ. The CDR3, as DNA: TGCGCCAGCAGCAGGGAGGTTGATACGCAGTATTTT. It yields the protein CASSREVDTQYF.

This clone has just a few counts. The chain links TRBV7-3 to TRBJ2-5, with TRBD2 identical over 8 bases. This CDR3 region has 15 residues. The ends lost 5 bases at V and 7 bases at J; junction bases unmatched: 12. Germline assignment: CDR1 SGHTA and CDR2 FQGTGA. In DNA form, the CDR3 reads TGTGCCAGCAGCCCACAAGCGGGGGCGTCTGGGACCCAGTACTTC. This codes for CASSPQAGASGTQYF.

The rearrangement links TRBV7-2 to TRBJ1-6; 8 nucleotides line up with TRBD1. V trimming: 4 bases; J trimming: 8 bases; junction bases outside the gene matches: 4. Germline lookup yields CDR1 SGHTA and CDR2 FQGNSA. The CDR3 has 14 amino acids. CDR3: CASSSQGADSPLHF. For the CDR3, the DNA is TGTGCCAGCAGCTCCCAGGGGGCCGATTCACCCCTCCACTTT.